These T cell receptor beta chains were read from a single sample in a study of blood T cells in healthy people across ages. TCRdb ran MiXCR on the 5' RACE reads and lists one entry per CDR3 protein. The sample has about 780,000 distinct CDR3 sequences; around 62% are singletons. The sequencing input was blood. These receptors originate from a man aged 25 to 45 in good health. Each CDR3 is given with its conserved first and last residue.

cdr3_length: 13; j_call: TRBJ1-5; v_call: TRBV12-3/TRBV12-4; cdr3_aa: CASSATGGQPQHF
cdr3_length: 15; j_call: TRBJ1-6; v_call: TRBV7-9; cdr3_aa: CASSFSDNYNSPLHF
cdr3_length: 13; j_call: TRBJ2-1; v_call: TRBV28; cdr3_aa: CASRLAGEGEQFF
cdr3_length: 13; j_call: TRBJ1-2; v_call: TRBV9; cdr3_aa: CASSGTGFYGHTF
cdr3_length: 12; j_call: TRBJ2-1; v_call: TRBV20-1; cdr3_aa: CSAIRGRYEQFF
cdr3_length: 14; j_call: TRBJ2-5; v_call: TRBV9; cdr3_aa: CASSPGGGAETQYF
cdr3_length: 14; j_call: NA; v_call: TRBV5-1; cdr3_aa: CASYPVQGGYEQYF
cdr3_length: 16; j_call: TRBJ2-3; v_call: TRBV12-3/TRBV12-4; cdr3_aa: CASSGLAGWSTDTQYF
cdr3_length: 17; j_call: TRBJ2-3; v_call: TRBV9; cdr3_aa: CASSVATGTRPTDTQYF
cdr3_length: 16; j_call: TRBJ2-1; v_call: TRBV20-1; cdr3_aa: CSARPSLGTGLIEQFF
cdr3_length: 14; j_call: TRBJ2-4; v_call: TRBV7-2; cdr3_aa: CASSLLAGGPEQYF
cdr3_length: 15; j_call: TRBJ2-2; v_call: TRBV28; cdr3_aa: CASSLGLGEAGELFF
cdr3_length: 15; j_call: TRBJ1-5; v_call: TRBV4-3; cdr3_aa: CASSQGFRGSQPQHF
cdr3_length: 17; j_call: TRBJ2-1; v_call: TRBV4-1; cdr3_aa: CASSQVSLAGGFNEQFF